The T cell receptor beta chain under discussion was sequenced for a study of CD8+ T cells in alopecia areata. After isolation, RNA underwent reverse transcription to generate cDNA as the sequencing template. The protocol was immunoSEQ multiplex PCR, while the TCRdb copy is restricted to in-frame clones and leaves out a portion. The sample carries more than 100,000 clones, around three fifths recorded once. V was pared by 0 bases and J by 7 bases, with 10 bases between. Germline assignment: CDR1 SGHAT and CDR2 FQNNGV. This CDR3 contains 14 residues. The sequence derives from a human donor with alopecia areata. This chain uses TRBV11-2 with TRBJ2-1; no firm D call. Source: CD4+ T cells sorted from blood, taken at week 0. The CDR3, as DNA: TGTGCCAGCAGCTTAGAATCTTCGAGGAATGAGCAGTTCTTC. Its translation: CASSLESSRNEQFF. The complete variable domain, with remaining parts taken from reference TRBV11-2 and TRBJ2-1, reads EAGVAQSPRYKIIEKRQSVAFWCNPISGHATLYWYQQILGQGPKLLIQFQNNGVVDDSQLPKDRFSAERLKGVDSTLKIQPAKLEDSAVYLCASSLESSRNEQFFGPGTRLTVL.